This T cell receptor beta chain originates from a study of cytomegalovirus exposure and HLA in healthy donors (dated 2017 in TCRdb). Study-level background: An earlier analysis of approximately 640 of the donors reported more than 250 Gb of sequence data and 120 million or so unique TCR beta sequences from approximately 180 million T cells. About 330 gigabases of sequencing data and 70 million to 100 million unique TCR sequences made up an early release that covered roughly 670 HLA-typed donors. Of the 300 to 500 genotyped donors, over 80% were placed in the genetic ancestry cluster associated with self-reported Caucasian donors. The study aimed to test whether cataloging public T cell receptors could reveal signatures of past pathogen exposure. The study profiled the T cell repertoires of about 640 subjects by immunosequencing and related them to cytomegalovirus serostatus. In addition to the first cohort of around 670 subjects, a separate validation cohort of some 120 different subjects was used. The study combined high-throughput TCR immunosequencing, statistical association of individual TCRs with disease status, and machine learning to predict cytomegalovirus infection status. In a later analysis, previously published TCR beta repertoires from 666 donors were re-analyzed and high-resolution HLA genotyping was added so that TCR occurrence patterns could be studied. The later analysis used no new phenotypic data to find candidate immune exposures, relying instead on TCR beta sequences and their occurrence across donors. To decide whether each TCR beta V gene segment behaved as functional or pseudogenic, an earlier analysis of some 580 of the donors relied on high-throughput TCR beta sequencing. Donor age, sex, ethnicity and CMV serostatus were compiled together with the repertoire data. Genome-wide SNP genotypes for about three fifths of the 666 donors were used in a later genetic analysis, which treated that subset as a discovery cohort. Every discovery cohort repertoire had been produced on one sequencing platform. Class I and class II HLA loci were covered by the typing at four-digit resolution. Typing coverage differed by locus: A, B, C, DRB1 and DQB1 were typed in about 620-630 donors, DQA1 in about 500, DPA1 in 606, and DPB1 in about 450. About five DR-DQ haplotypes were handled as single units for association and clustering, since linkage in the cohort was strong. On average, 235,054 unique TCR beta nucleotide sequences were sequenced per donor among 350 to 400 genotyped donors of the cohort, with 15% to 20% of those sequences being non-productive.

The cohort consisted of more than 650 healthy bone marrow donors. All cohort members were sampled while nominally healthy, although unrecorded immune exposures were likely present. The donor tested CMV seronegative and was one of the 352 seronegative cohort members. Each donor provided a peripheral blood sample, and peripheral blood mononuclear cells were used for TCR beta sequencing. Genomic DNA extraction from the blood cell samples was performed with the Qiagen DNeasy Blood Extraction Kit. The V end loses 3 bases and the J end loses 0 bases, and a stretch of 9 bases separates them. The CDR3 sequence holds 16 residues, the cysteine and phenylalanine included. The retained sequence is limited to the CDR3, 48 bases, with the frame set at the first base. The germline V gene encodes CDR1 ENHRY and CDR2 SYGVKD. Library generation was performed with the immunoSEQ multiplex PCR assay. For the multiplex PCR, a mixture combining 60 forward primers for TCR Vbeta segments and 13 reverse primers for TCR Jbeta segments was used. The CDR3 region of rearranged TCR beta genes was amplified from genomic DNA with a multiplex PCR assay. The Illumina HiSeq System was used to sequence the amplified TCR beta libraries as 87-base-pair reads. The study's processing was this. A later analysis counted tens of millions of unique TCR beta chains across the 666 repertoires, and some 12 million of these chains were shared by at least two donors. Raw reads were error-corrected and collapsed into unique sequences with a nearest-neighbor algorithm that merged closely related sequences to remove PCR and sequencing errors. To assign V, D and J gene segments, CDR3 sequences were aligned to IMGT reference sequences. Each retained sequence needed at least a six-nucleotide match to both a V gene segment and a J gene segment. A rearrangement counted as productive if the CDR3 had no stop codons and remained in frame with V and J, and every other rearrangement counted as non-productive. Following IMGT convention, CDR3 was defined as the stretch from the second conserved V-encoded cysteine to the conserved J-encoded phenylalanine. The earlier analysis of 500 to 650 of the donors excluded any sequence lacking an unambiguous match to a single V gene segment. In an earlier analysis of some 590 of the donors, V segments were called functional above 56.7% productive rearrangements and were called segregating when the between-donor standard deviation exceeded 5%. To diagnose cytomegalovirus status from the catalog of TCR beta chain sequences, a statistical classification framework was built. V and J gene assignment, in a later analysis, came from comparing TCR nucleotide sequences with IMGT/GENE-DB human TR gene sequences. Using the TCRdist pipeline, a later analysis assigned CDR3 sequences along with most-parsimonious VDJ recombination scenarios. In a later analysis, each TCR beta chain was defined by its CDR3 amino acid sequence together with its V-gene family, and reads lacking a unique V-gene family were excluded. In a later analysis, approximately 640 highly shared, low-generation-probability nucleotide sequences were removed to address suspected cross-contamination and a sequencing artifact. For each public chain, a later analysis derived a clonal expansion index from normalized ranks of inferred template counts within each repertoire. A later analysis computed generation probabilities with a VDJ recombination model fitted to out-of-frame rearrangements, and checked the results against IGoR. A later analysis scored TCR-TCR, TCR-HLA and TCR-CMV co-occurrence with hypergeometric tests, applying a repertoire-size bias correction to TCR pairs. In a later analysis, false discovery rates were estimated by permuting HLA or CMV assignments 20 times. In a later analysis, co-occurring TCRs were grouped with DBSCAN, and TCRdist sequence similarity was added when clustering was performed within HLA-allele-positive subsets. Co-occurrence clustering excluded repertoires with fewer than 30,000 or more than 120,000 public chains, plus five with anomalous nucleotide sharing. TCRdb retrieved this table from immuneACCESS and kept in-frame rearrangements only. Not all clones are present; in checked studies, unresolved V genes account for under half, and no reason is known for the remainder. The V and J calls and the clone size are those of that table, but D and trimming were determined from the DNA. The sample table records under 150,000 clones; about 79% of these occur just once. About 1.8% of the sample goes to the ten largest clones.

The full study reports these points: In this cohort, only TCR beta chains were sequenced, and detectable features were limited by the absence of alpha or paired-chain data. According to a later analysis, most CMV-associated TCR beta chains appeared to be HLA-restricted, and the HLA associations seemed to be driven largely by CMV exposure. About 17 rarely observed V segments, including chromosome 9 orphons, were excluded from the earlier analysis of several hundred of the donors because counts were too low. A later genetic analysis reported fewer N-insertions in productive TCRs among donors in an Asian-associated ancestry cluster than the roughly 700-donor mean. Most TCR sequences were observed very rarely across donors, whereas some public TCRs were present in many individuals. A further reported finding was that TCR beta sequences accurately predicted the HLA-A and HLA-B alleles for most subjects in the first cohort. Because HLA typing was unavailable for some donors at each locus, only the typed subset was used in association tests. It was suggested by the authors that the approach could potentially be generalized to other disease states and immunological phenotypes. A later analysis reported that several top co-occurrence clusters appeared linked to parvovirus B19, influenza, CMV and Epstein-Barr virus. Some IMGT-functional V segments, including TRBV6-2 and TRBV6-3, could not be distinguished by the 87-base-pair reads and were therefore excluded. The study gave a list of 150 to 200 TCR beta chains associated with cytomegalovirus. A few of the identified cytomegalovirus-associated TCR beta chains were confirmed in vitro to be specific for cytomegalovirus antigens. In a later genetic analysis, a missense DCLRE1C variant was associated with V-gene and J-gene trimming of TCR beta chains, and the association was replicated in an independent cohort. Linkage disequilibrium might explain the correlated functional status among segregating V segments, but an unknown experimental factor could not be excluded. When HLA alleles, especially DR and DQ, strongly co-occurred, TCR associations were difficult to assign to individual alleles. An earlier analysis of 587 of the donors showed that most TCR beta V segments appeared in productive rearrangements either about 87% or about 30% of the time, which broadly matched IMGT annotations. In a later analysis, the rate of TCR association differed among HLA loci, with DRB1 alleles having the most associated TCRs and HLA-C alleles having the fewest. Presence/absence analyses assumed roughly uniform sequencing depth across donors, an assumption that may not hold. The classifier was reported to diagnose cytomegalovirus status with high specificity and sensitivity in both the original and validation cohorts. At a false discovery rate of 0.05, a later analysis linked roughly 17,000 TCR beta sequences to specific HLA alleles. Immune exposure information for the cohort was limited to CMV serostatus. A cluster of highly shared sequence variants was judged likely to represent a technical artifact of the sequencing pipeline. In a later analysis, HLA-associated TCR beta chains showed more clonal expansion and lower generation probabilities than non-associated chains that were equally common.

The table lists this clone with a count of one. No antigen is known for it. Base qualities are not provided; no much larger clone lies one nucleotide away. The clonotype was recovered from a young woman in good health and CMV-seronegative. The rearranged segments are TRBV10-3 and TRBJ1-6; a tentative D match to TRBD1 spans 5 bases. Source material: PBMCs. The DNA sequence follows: TGTGCCATCAGTGACAACAGGAGCTCCTATAATTCACCCCTCCACTTT. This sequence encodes CAISDNRSSYNSPLHF.